This T cell receptor beta chain was recovered during a study of shared clonotypes between healthy human individuals. The table lists this clone with a count of one. Deletions cut 4 bases from V and 1 base from J, with 14 bases between. This CDR3 is 15 amino acids long. Germline V CDR1 and CDR2: SGHRS, YFSETQ. Some clones are missing from TCRdb's copy, which holds only in-frame ones; the method was immunoSEQ multiplex PCR. The data hold roughly 1.4 million clones, with around 98.5% observed a single time. The sequence was obtained from a man aged 25 to 45 in good health. Input material: naive CD4+ T cells sorted from blood. Noted subset: CD45RA+ positively selected. V and J are TRBV5-1 and TRBJ1-1; D gene uncertain. The CDR3 sequence: CASSPRPGSNTEAFF. As DNA, the CDR3 is TGCGCCAGCAGCCCCAGGCCGGGTTCGAACACTGAAGCTTTCTTT.